This TCR beta chain was found in a study of CD8 T cells in Susac syndrome. Germline CDR1 reads SNHLY; CDR2 reads FYNNEI. The ends lost 4 bases at V and 2 bases at J; junction bases unmatched: 8. The CDR3 is 16 amino acids. After extraction with the RNeasy kit, roughly 0.45 to 1 ug of the RNA was reverse transcribed using random hexamers. From the immunoSEQ multiplex PCR reads, TCRdb called clonotypes with MiXCR, one entry per CDR3 protein. Here the sample spans 150,000 to 200,000 distinct CDR3 sequences, around 94% being singletons. The chain couples TRBV2 to TRBJ2-3; 8 bases agree with TRBD2. Input material: CD4+ T cells from PBMCs. This TCR derives from a human donor in good health. The CDR3 loop reads CASSAYSGELTDTQYF. For the CDR3, the DNA is TGTGCCAGCAGTGCTTATAGCGGGGAGCTCACAGATACGCAGTATTTT.